The rows below give T cell receptor beta chains drawn from one sample of a study of vaccination effects on CD4 cells after COVID-19. For these TCRs, the target antigens are not known. This table comes from immunoSEQ multiplex PCR, and its TCRdb copy is limited to in-frame clones, with some not included. Among roughly 45,000 clones listed, around 81% were seen once. Here the sequenced sample was CD4+ T cells from PBMCs cultured with SARS-CoV-2 spike peptides, taken before COVID-19 vaccination. The source of these receptors is a human donor who received a COVID-19 vaccine. CDR3s include the opening cysteine and the closing phenylalanine or tryptophan. D genes are given only for firm matches. Only part of the rows carry a size: once, few, many, or a class if the clone is expanded.

cdr3_nt	cdr3_aa	v_call	clone_size	d_call	j_call
TGTGCCATCAGTGATGGCGGGGACACCGGGGAGCTGTTTTTT	CAISDGGDTGELFF	TRBV10-3	few	-	TRBJ2-2
TGCGCCAGCAGCTTTCTGGGAGGGCGAGGCACAGATACGCAGTATTTT	CASSFLGGRGTDTQYF	TRBV5-1	-	TRBD2	TRBJ2-3
TGTGCCTGGAGTGTACAAGGGGAGGGCAATCAGCCCCAGCATTTT	CAWSVQGEGNQPQHF	TRBV30	-	-	TRBJ1-5
TGTGCCAGCTCACCCGGGTCTGGAAACACCATATATTTT	CASSPGSGNTIYF	TRBV18	-	-	TRBJ1-3
TGTGCCAGCAGCTTCGACGGGGGTAATTCACCCCTCCACTTT	CASSFDGGNSPLHF	TRBV7-2	-	-	TRBJ1-6
TGCGCCAGCAGTAACACAGGGATAGGGGAAAAACTGTTTTTT	CASSNTGIGEKLFF	TRBV5-1	-	-	TRBJ1-4
TGTGCCAGCAGCCAGAAAACGTTAGAAGCTTTCTTT	CASSQKTLEAFF	TRBV7-9	-	-	TRBJ1-1
TGTGCCACCCAAATCGGGGGGCGCTCCTACAATGAGCAGTTCTTC	CATQIGGRSYNEQFF	TRBV6-6	-	-	TRBJ2-1
TGTGCCAGCAGATTCGGGACATTGAACACTGAAGCTTTCTTT	CASRFGTLNTEAFF	TRBV6-6	-	-	TRBJ1-1
TGTGCCAGCAGTCCACAGGGGTACACCGGGGAGCTGTTTTTT	CASSPQGYTGELFF	TRBV6-5	-	TRBD1	TRBJ2-2
TGTGCCAGTAGTCTCAGGCCCACGAAGGATGATACGCAGTATTTT	CASSLRPTKDDTQYF	TRBV19	-	-	TRBJ2-3
TGTGCCATCAGTGACCGAGGGAGGGACACTGAAGCTTTCTTT	CAISDRGRDTEAFF	TRBV10-3	-	-	TRBJ1-1
TGTGCCAGCAGCCGGGACTTGAACACAGATACGCAGTATTTT	CASSRDLNTDTQYF	TRBV9	-	-	TRBJ2-3
TGTGCCACCGGTAGCGGGGGCGCGAACACCGGGGAGCTGTTTTTT	CATGSGGANTGELFF	TRBV24-1	-	TRBD2	TRBJ2-2
TGTGCCGGCGGACAGTCGGGGGGCACCGGGGAGCTGTTTTTT	CAGGQSGGTGELFF	TRBV10-3	-	-	TRBJ2-2